One sample yielded the 9 T cell receptor beta chains listed below, sequenced in a study of blood T cells in healthy people across ages. The use of a sample-barcoded 5' primer and a J-beta primer mix characterized a second PCR of roughly 6 to 11 cycles. TCRdb redid the calling of the 5' RACE reads with MiXCR, one entry per CDR3 protein. The table includes about 940,000 distinct CDR3 sequences, around 49% detected once. Material: blood. The receptors shown here come from a man aged 25 to 45 in good health.

This clonotype occurred a few times. The chain links TRBV7-2 to TRBJ2-7, with 9 bases that match TRBD1. This CDR3 region has 18 residues. Trimming at V came to 1 base and at J to 1 base, leaving 11 bases not matched to a gene. The V gene's germline CDR1 is SGHTA and CDR2 FQGNSA. CDR3 region: CASSLEGTGKGRSYEQYF. As DNA, the CDR3 is TGTGCCAGCAGCTTAGAAGGGACAGGGAAGGGTCGATCCTACGAGCAGTACTTC.

The V gene is TRBV4-2, the J gene TRBJ2-1; TRBD2 agrees at 12 bases. Germline V CDR1 and CDR2: LGHNA, YNFKEQ. The ends lost 0 bases at V and 6 bases at J; junction bases unmatched: 3. The CDR3 has 16 amino acids. The chain's CDR3 is CASSQESSGGANEQFF. The CDR3 bases are TGTGCCAGCAGCCAAGAATCTAGCGGGGGGGCCAATGAGCAGTTCTTC.

This clonotype was seen many times. The chain carries TRBV20-1 and TRBJ2-3; either TRBD1 or TRBD2 may supply D (5 bases each). The CDR3 sequence is 17 residues long. V was pared by 0 bases and J by 4 bases, with 20 bases between. Germline V gene sequence: CDR1 DFQATT, CDR2 SNEGSKA (reference sequence). CDR3 sequence: CSARDSGRDGWSDTQYF. As DNA, the CDR3 is TGCAGTGCTAGAGATTCAGGCCGGGACGGCTGGTCAGATACGCAGTATTTT.

As regards this clonotype: Because it lacks the conserved phenylalanine or tryptophan at the end, this CDR3 is likely a read error. The CDR3, as DNA: TGTGCCAGCAGCGCTAGCGGGGGGGCGCGTCTAAATGAGCAGTTCTTA. Translation gives CASSASGGARLNEQFL. The chain carries TRBV7-3 and TRBJ2-1, with TRBD2 identical over 12 bases. The V segment lost 5 bases and the J segment 7 bases; nucleotides outside the gene matches: 9. Germline lookup yields CDR1 SGHTA and CDR2 FQGTGA. The CDR3 is made up of 16 amino acids.

This chain connects TRBV18 to TRBJ2-5; 8 nucleotides align to TRBD1. After removal of 5 bases from V and 1 base from J, the junction contained 9 bases not matched to a gene. The CDR3 consists of 16 residues. Germline V gives CDR1 KGHSH, CDR2 LQKENI. CDR3 sequence (DNA): TGTGCCAGCTCATTGGGGACAGGACGGGGCCAAGAGACCCAGTACTTC. Its translation: CASSLGTGRGQETQYF.

V usage is TRBV4-3 and J usage is TRBJ2-1; 15 bases map to TRBD2. The CDR3 extends over 16 amino acids. Germline values: CDR1 LGHNA, CDR2 YSLEER. Trimming at V came to 3 bases and at J to 13 bases, leaving 10 bases not matched to a gene. The CDR3 coding sequence is TGCGCCAGCAGCCAGCGGACTAGCGGGGGGGGAGAGACCCAGTTCTTC. Its protein product is CASSQRTSGGGETQFF.

This chain uses TRBV5-8 with TRBJ1-1; 9 nucleotides agree with TRBD1. With V trimmed by 4 bases and J by 10 bases, 11 bases remained unmatched. The V gene's germline CDR1 is SGHTS and CDR2 YDEGEE. The CDR3 has 14 amino acids. In nucleotides, the CDR3 is TGTGCCAGCAGCAACCGGGACAGGGCTAAAGCAGCTTTCTTT. Protein: CASSNRDRAKAAFF.

This sequence joins TRBV29-1 and TRBJ1-2; 7 bases align to TRBD1. Trimming removed 5 bases from V and 7 bases from J; junction bases left unmatched: 10. This CDR3 is 13 amino acids long. CDR1 is SQVTM and CDR2 is ANQGSEA in the germline V gene. The chain's CDR3 is CSVPRSGGSGYTF. The DNA for the CDR3 is TGCAGCGTTCCCCGATCAGGGGGAAGTGGCTACACCTTC.

This chain uses TRBV10-3 with TRBJ2-3; D perhaps matches TRBD1 (5 bases). The CDR3 totals 14 residues. V dropped 4 bases and J dropped 0 bases, with 8 bases sitting between them. Germline assignment: CDR1 ENHRY and CDR2 SYGVKD. The CDR3 spells CAISVWGSTDTQYF. As DNA, the CDR3 is TGTGCCATCAGTGTTTGGGGCAGCACAGATACGCAGTATTTT.